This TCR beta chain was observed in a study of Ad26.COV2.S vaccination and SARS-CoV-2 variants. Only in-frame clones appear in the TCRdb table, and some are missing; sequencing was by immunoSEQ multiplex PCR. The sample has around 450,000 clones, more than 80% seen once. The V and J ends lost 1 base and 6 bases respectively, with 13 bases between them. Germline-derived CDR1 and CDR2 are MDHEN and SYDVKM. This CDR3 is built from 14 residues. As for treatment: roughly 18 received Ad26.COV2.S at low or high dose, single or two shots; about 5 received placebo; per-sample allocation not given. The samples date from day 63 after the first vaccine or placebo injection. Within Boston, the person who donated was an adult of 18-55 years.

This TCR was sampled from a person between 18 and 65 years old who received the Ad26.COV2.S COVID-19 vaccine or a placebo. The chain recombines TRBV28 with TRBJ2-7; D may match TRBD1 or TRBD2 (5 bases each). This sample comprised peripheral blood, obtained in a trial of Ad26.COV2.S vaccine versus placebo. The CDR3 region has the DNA TGTGCCAGCAGTTTATCTGGGGGACGAGGCGAGCAGTACTTC. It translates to CASSLSGGRGEQYF.